This T cell receptor (beta chain) was identified during a study of Graves' ophthalmopathy and Graves' hyperthyroidism. On the study more broadly: There was a collection of peripheral blood at initial diagnosis, before any treatment.

This CDR3 contains 16 residues. Germline V gene lookup returns CDR1 SEHNR and CDR2 FQNEAQ (reference sequence). Trimming shortened V by 1 base and J by 3 bases, and 15 bases separated the two germline ends. Where ophthalmopathy was present, donors had moderate-to-severe activity, CAS ≥3, NOSPECS ≥4 and duration under 3 months. Excluded: other autoimmune disease, uncontrolled infection, pregnancy or lactation. Notes on this clonotype: Its antigen remains unknown.

For repertoire sequencing, the TCR beta CDR3 regions were amplified from RNA transcripts. HTBI primers were used in a first-round RT-PCR, which preceded a second-round multiplex PCR. Using its own MiXCR run on the multiplex PCR reads, TCRdb lists one record per CDR3 protein. The table lists about 240,000 distinct CDR3 sequences, roughly 50% of them singletons. Notes on the study in general: In separating ophthalmopathy from stable hyperthyroidism, a 13-signature model achieved nearly 90% sensitivity and approximately 80% specificity.

Sequencing input: peripheral blood. This sequence joins TRBV7-9 and TRBJ1-1; D not certain. The clonotype was recovered from an adult man with Graves' ophthalmopathy. CDR3 sequence: CASSLVTGSADTEAFF. CDR3 nucleotide sequence: TGTGCCAGCAGCTTAGTGACGGGGTCGGCGGACACTGAAGCTTTCTTT.